This T cell receptor (beta chain) was retrieved from a study of identical twins. Study findings and constraints: Insertions were fewer in abundant cord blood beta clonotypes, whereas memory repertoires showed none of this pattern. Invariant T cells like MAIT and iNKT could partly confound the zero-insertion analyses.

The ends were cut back, 6 bases at V and 12 bases at J, with 18 bases in the middle. Germline CDR1 and CDR2: SNHLY and FYNNEI. The CDR3 is 12 residues long. With template switching, a universal primer site was added, and the cDNA carried unique molecular identifiers. TCRdb reprocessed the 5' RACE reads with MiXCR, giving one entry per CDR3 protein. This sample has under 1 million distinct CDR3 sequences; about 12% occur once, and the top ten carry 1.5% to 2%. For this clonotype: The antigen remains unidentified.

These data also formed part of another study, on yellow fever vaccine responses in identical twins. According to that study: Twins reportedly had a vaccine T cell response that seemed partly convergent, partly personalized.

This TCR derives from a young woman in good health. Sequencing used PBMCs. V gene TRBV2 combines with J gene TRBJ2-7; the D gene could be TRBD1 or TRBD2 (5 bases each). The CDR3 reads CASRASGTRRYV. The CDR3 nucleotides read TGTGCCAGCAGAGCTAGTGGGACCCGGAGGTACGTC.